Listed here are 22 T cell receptor beta chains from one sample, sequenced in a study of monozygotic twins with inflammatory bowel disease. TCRdb processed the 5' RACE reads again and assigns one entry to each CDR3 protein, with no DNA. The table lists approximately 390,000 distinct CDR3 sequences. The sequenced sample consisted of blood. These receptors were collected from a human donor with ulcerative colitis or Crohn's disease, or a healthy co-twin of an affected twin (not recorded which).

The chain has TRBV29-1 and TRBJ2-5; with no DNA, the TCRdb D assignment of TRBD1 cannot be verified. Germline V gene lookup returns CDR1 SQVTM and CDR2 ANQGSEA. The CDR3 has 15 residues. CDR3 in amino acids: CSVEVGATGGETQYF.

The J gene is TRBJ2-3, the V gene TRBV7-2; TCRdb names TRBD2, which stays unverified in the absence of DNA. Per the germline V gene, CDR1 is SGHTA and CDR2 is FQGNSA. This CDR3 comprises 15 residues. The CDR3 spells CASSLGEGGTDTQYF.

The chain recombines TRBV15 with TRBJ1-5; TCRdb reports TRBD1, a call that lacks DNA to check it against. The CDR3 sequence is 16 residues long. CDR1 is LNHNV, CDR2 YYDKDF, per germline (reference sequence). The CDR3 region is CATSRDRGQQNQPQHF.

V is TRBV5-5 and J is TRBJ1-1; the TRBD1 assignment by TCRdb is unverifiable without DNA. Germline assignment: CDR1 SGHKS and CDR2 YYEKEE (reference sequence). This CDR3 comprises 15 residues. The CDR3 here is CASSLVYRANTEAFF. Full variable domain (missing parts from reference TRBV5-5 and TRBJ1-1): DAGVTQSPTHLIKTRGQQVTLRCSPISGHKSVSWYQQVLGQGPQFIFQYYEKEERGRGNFPDRFSARQFPNYSSELNVNALLLGDSALYLCASSLVYRANTEAFFGQGTRLTVV.

This chain connects TRBV7-9 to TRBJ1-1. The CDR3 extends over 16 amino acids. Germline V CDR1 and CDR2: SEHNR, FQNEAQ (reference sequence). The CDR3 sequence: CASSLAWTARNTEAFF.

The rearrangement uses TRBV30 and TRBJ2-1; as DNA is missing, the TRBD1 call by TCRdb cannot be tested. Germline-derived CDR1 and CDR2 are GTSNPN and SVGIG (reference sequence). The CDR3 sequence is 11 residues long. CDR3 region: CAWSAGDLQFF. The whole variable domain, filled in from reference TRBV30 and TRBJ2-1, reads SQTIHQWPATLVQPVGSPLSLECTVEGTSNPNLYWYRQAAGRGLQLLFYSVGIGQISSEVPQNLSASRPQDRQFILSSKKLLLSDSGFYLCAWSAGDLQFFGPGTRLTVL.

This chain links TRBV5-1 with TRBJ1-2; the D call of TRBD1 rests on TCRdb alone, since no DNA is present to check it. CDR3 size: 15 residues. The germline V gene encodes CDR1 SGHRS and CDR2 YFSETQ. The CDR3 is CASSLDARDSGGYTF.

The rearrangement joins TRBV28 to TRBJ2-1; TCRdb selects TRBD2, and the lack of DNA leaves this call unchecked. Germline V CDR1 and CDR2: MDHEN, SYDVKM. The CDR3 loop spans 17 amino acids. CDR3: CASTQPWGSAAGNEQFF.

The V and J genes are TRBV7-2 and TRBJ2-7; checking the TCRdb D call of TRBD2 is not possible without DNA. The CDR3 consists of 15 residues. Germline assignment: CDR1 SGHTA and CDR2 FQGNSA. The CDR3 region is CASSPQREPRYEQYF.

V is TRBV20-1 and J is TRBJ1-1; TCRdb picks TRBD1, but there is no DNA to check that call. The length of the CDR3 is 11 residues. CDR1 and CDR2 (germline): DFQATT, SNEGSKA (reference sequence). This CDR3 reads CSAKGGFVAFF.

This chain joins TRBV20-1 and TRBJ2-7; there is no DNA to check the TCRdb D call of TRBD1. The CDR3 covers 15 residues. Germline assignment: CDR1 DFQATT and CDR2 SNEGSKA (reference sequence). CDR3: CSASPRGGAPYEQYF.

The chain carries TRBV7-9 and TRBJ2-7; lacking DNA, the TRBD1 call made by TCRdb goes unchecked. The CDR3 runs 15 residues. The germline gives CDR1 SEHNR, CDR2 FQNEAQ (reference sequence). The CDR3 region is CASSLYQGGTYEQYF. Full variable domain (rest looked up from reference TRBV7-9 and TRBJ2-7): DTGVSQNPRHKITKRGQNVTFRCDPISEHNRLYWYRQTLGQGPEFLTYFQNEAQLEKSRLLSDRFSAERPKGSFSTLEIQRTEQGDSAMYLCASSLYQGGTYEQYFGPGTRLTVT.

The chain couples TRBV12-3 or TRBV12-4 to TRBJ1-1. The CDR3 contains 11 residues. CDR3 region: CASRGRVEAFF.

This chain joins TRBV5-1 and TRBJ1-2; without DNA, the TCRdb call of TRBD1 cannot be checked. This CDR3 has 14 residues. Germline values: CDR1 SGHRS, CDR2 YFSETQ. The CDR3 region is CASSPGGASVDYTF. The full variable domain, rest sourced from reference TRBV5-1 and TRBJ1-2, is KAGVTQTPRYLIKTRGQQVTLSCSPISGHRSVSWYQQTPGQGLQFLFEYFSETQRNKGNFPGRFSGRQFSNSRSEMNVSTLELGDSALYLCASSPGGASVDYTFGSGTRLTVV.

The chain employs TRBV28 and TRBJ2-1. Germline lookup yields CDR1 MDHEN and CDR2 SYDVKM. CDR3 length equals 15 residues. CDR3 region: CASSLFGSSYNEQFF.

The genes are TRBV20-1 and TRBJ1-3. The CDR3 covers 18 residues. CDR1 DFQATT and CDR2 SNEGSKA come from the germline V gene (reference sequence). The CDR3 loop is CSASRSAWTGPFGNTIYF.

V usage is TRBV20-1 and J usage is TRBJ1-2; TCRdb's D call of TRBD1 is untestable without DNA. The V gene's germline CDR1 is DFQATT and CDR2 SNEGSKA (reference sequence). The CDR3 totals 16 residues. CDR3: CSGTGTQGPDRYGYTF.

V gene TRBV29-1 combines with J gene TRBJ2-7; TCRdb lists TRBD1, though no DNA is available to test this call. CDR3 length: 14 amino acids. CDR1 and CDR2 (germline): SQVTM, ANQGSEA. CDR3 loop: CSVRPARDPHEQYF.

This chain joins TRBV20-1 and TRBJ2-5; TCRdb's D call of TRBD2 is untestable without DNA. CDR3 size: 13 residues. Germline CDR1 is DFQATT and CDR2 is SNEGSKA (reference sequence). CDR3 protein: CSAVSGFAGTQYF.

The rearrangement joins TRBV21-1 to TRBJ2-7; TCRdb's D call of TRBD1 is untestable without DNA. TRBV21-1 has pseudogene status. The CDR3 runs to 17 residues. The CDR3 region is CASSKGRYRNFFNEQYF.

This rearrangement joins TRBV19 to TRBJ2-2; TCRdb's D call of TRBD1 is untestable without DNA. CDR1 LNHDA and CDR2 SQIVND come from the germline V gene (reference sequence). This CDR3 comprises 16 residues. The CDR3 loop reads CASSIRGGQNTGELFF. Full variable domain (remainder filled in from reference TRBV19 and TRBJ2-2): DGGITQSPKYLFRKEGQNVTLSCEQNLNHDAMYWYRQDPGQGLRLIYYSQIVNDFQKGDIAEGYSVSREKKESFPLTVTSAQKNPTAFYLCASSIRGGQNTGELFFGEGSRLTVL.

The J gene is TRBJ1-1, the V gene TRBV5-1. In germline, CDR1 is SGHRS, CDR2 YFSETQ. This CDR3 region has 14 residues. CDR3: CASSLGDMNTEVFF.